This TCR beta chain was sequenced for a study of metastatic and nonmetastatic thyroid tumors. MiXCR was used by TCRdb to re-call the PCR reads. This table has about 70,000 clones, 18% appearing once. This clone was recorded many times. No treatment had been given to any patient before thyroid surgery. V gave up 1 base and J gave up 5 bases, with 11 bases separating them. The germline V gene has CDR1 LNHNV and CDR2 YYDKDF (reference sequence). The CDR3 consists of 14 residues. The chain couples TRBV15 to TRBJ2-5; a possible D gene is TRBD2 (6 bases). Sequencing used blood. This TCR came from a female donor with papillary thyroid cancer or a benign thyroid nodule (not recorded which). Some clones in this sample may be carry-over from other donors' samples. DNA for the CDR3: TGTGCCACCAGCAGAGCGGGACTGGGGGAGACCCAGTACTTC. It translates to CATSRAGLGETQYF.